A selection of T cell receptor beta chains follows, all from one sample in a study of blood T cell repertoires in COVID-19. Profiled with immunoSEQ multiplex PCR; TCRdb holds only in-frame clones, not every one. Of roughly 350,000 clones listed, approximately 91% are singletons. The sequenced sample consisted of peripheral blood. All receptors come from a woman between 65 and 79 years old with COVID-19, enrolled during active disease. CDR3s include the opening cysteine and the closing phenylalanine or tryptophan.

TRBV12-5,CASGSGQLSNQPQHF
TRBV30,CAWSAGTGNYGYTF
TRBV4-2,CASSQEKQGHQPQHF
TRBV7-2,CASSSVFTGLPGNTIYF
TRBV5-1,CASSLDGQDTEAFF
TRBV3-1/TRBV3-2,CASSHRGRNTGELFF
TRBV18,CASSPTSTGGSGANVLTF
TRBV9,CASSVARDSPLHF
TRBV28,CASRYRDREYYEQYF
TRBV12-3/TRBV12-4,CASSLTEAFF
TRBV7-2,CASSSQGLSNQPQHF
TRBV6-2/TRBV6-3,CASSRTGLDEKLFF
TRBV5-1,CASSVGTSGYNEQFF
TRBV5-1,CASSLESGARGYTF
TRBV10-1,CASSDGSGGLNEQFF
TRBV24-1,CATSDSDSVNTQYF
TRBV9,CASSMRQDPNTEAFF
TRBV11-2,CASSPTEKRSSYEQYF
TRBV7-8,CASSFSGQSGYTF
TRBV6-4,CASSPNSNTEAFF
TRBV15,CATSDREESYEQYF
TRBV24-1,CATSGIRGSDTQYF
TRBV5-1,CASSSDMSGANVLTF
TRBV7-2,CASSLAGGGNTEAFF
TRBV28,CAPKPRRGADTQYF
TRBV5-1,CASSRWGQGEMDTQYF
TRBV7-2,CASSPRTGTGNYGYTF
TRBV2,CANSPQQVYQETQYF
TRBV3-1/TRBV3-2,CASSQYTGVGNTIYF
TRBV24-1,CATRGGSNQPQHF
TRBV7-9,CASSLRGNTEAFF
TRBV6-2/TRBV6-3,CASSTGLGTDTQYF
TRBV28,CASRSPGAEAFF
TRBV7-2,CASSLQGVGLNYGYTF
TRBV6-6,CASSSPGGYGYTF
TRBV5-4,CASSLGAGTMNQPQHF
TRBV19,CASSRRGGATNEKLFF
TRBV5-1,CASSGGTGVYEQYF
TRBV5-6,CASSLQGTEAFF
TRBV7-9,CASSSRATSGGFIGNEQFF
TRBV19,CASSSWTGGDSPLHF
TRBV30,CAWSVLSGGRLGQFF
TRBV2,CASSVGQGDGQPQHF